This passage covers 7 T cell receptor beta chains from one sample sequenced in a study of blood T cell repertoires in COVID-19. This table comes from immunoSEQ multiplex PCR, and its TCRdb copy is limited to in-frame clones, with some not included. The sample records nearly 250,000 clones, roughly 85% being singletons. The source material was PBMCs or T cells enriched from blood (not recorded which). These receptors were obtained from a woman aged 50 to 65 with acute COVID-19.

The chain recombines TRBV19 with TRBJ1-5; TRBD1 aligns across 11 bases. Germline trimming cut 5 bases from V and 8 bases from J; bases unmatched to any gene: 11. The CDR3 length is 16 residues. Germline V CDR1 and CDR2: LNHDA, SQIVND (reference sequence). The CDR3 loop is CASSSRTGGTVEPQHF. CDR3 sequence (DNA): TGTGCCAGTAGTTCCCGGACAGGGGGCACGGTTGAGCCCCAGCATTTT.

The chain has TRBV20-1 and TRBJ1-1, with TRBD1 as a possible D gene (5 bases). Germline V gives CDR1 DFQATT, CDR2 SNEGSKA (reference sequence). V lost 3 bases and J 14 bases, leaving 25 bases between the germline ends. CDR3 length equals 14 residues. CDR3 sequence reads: CSASQGLPSRLSFF. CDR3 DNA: TGCAGTGCTAGTCAGGGACTGCCCTCCAGGTTGAGCTTCTTT.

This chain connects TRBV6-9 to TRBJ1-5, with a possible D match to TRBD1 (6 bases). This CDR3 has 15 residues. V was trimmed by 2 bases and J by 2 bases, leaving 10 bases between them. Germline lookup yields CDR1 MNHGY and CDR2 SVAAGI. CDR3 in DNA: TGTGCCAGCAGTTATCGCAGGGGCGGCAATCAGCCCCAGCATTTT. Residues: CASSYRRGGNQPQHF.

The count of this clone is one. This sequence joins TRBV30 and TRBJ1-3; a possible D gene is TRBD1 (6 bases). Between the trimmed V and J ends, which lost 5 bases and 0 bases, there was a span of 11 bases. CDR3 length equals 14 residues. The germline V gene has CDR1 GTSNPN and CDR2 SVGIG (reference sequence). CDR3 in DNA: TGTGCCTGGCTCGGACAGCCCTCTGGAAACACCATATATTTT. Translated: CAWLGQPSGNTIYF.

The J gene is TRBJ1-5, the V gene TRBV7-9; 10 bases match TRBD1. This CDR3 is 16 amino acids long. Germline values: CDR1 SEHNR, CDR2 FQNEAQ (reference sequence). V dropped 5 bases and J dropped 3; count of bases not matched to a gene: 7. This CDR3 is CASSLGTGDPNQPQHF. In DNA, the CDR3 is TGTGCCAGCAGCCTCGGGACAGGGGACCCCAATCAGCCCCAGCATTTT.

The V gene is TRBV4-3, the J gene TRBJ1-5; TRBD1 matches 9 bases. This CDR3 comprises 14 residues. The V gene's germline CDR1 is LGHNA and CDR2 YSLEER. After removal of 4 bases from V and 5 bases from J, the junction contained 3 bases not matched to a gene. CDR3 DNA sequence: TGCGCCAGCAGCCTGGACAGGGGCGATCAGCCCCAGCATTTT. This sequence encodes CASSLDRGDQPQHF.

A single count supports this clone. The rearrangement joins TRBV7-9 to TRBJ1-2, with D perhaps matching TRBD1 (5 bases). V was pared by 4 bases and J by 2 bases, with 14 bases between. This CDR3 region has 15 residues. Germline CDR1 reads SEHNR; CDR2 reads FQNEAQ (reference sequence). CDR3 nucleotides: TGTGCCAGCAGCTCACAAACTTCAGGGAACTATGGCTACACCTTC. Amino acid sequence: CASSSQTSGNYGYTF.